A selection of T cell receptor beta chains follows, all from one sample in a study of shared clonotypes between healthy human individuals. This table comes from immunoSEQ multiplex PCR, and its TCRdb copy is limited to in-frame clones, with some not included. The table has over 2 million clones, approximately 95% seen once. Sequenced sample: naive CD4+ T cells sorted from blood. The receptor set was obtained from a man younger than 35 in good health. Both conserved end residues are part of each CDR3. D genes are given only for firm matches. Rows give clone size only sometimes, using once, few, many, or a class for an expanded clone.

>NA|TRBD1|TRBV15|TRBJ1-4
CATSVGTGFEKLFF
TGTGCCACCAGCGTTGGGACAGGGTTTGAAAAACTGTTTTTT
>NA|NA|TRBV30|TRBJ2-7
CAWSSPGPQQGPYEQYF
TGTGCCTGGAGTTCCCCGGGACCCCAACAAGGGCCCTACGAGCAGTACTTC
>NA|NA|TRBV9|TRBJ2-1
CASSQVGGSLNEQFF
TGTGCCAGCAGCCAAGTGGGCGGCTCTTTAAATGAGCAGTTCTTC
>NA|NA|TRBV6-6|TRBJ1-5
CASSSPNQPQHF
TGTGCCAGCAGTTCTCCAAATCAGCCCCAGCATTTT
>NA|TRBD1|TRBV28|TRBJ1-5
CASRPQGGSNQPQHF
TGTGCCAGCAGACCACAGGGGGGGAGCAATCAGCCCCAGCATTTT
>NA|TRBD1|TRBV13|TRBJ1-2
CASSLGDRGAYGYTF
TGTGCCAGCAGCTTAGGGGACAGGGGGGCCTATGGCTACACCTTC
>NA|NA|TRBV6-5|TRBJ1-2
CASRDQGKGYGYTF
TGTGCCAGCAGGGATCAAGGCAAGGGATATGGCTACACCTTC
>NA|TRBD1|TRBV2|TRBJ1-1
CASRKTGVAEAFF
TGTGCCAGCAGAAAGACAGGGGTCGCTGAAGCTTTCTTT
>NA|TRBD1|TRBV5-1|TRBJ2-7
CASSLAPPGTGAYEQYF
TGCGCCAGCAGCTTGGCGCCCCCCGGGACAGGTGCCTACGAGCAGTACTTC
>once|TRBD1|TRBV5-1|TRBJ1-1
CASSLAPGQGRAFF
TGCGCCAGCAGCTTGGCACCGGGACAGGGTCGAGCTTTCTTT
>NA|NA|TRBV9|TRBJ1-3
CASSVGPGNTIYF
TGTGCCAGCAGCGTGGGACCTGGAAACACCATATATTTT
>NA|NA|TRBV6-1|TRBJ1-6
CASTQGDTQNSPLHF
TGTGCCAGCACCCAAGGAGACACCCAAAATTCACCCCTCCACTTT
>once|TRBD1|TRBV11-2|TRBJ2-5
CASSYWTGNPQETQYF
TGTGCCAGCAGCTATTGGACAGGGAATCCCCAAGAGACCCAGTACTTC
>NA|NA|TRBV6-1|TRBJ1-4
CASSLLSRDNEKLFF
TGTGCCAGCAGTCTCTTATCGAGGGATAATGAAAAACTGTTTTTT